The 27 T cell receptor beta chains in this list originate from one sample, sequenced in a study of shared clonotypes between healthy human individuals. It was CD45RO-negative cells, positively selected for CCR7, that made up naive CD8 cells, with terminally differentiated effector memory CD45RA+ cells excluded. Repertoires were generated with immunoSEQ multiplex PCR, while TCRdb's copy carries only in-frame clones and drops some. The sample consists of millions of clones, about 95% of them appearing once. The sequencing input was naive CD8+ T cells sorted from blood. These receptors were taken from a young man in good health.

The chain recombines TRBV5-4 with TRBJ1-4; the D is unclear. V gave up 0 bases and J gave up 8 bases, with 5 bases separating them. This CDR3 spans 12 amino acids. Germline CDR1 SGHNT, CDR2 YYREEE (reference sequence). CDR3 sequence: CASSLDSEKLFF. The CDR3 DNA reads TGTGCCAGCAGCTTGGATTCGGAAAAACTGTTTTTT.

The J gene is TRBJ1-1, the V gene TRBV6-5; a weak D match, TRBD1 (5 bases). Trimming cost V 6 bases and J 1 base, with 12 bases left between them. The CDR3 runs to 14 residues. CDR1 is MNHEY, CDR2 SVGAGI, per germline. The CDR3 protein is CASRLDGTNTEAFF. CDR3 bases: TGTGCCAGCAGGCTAGACGGGACGAACACTGAAGCTTTCTTT.

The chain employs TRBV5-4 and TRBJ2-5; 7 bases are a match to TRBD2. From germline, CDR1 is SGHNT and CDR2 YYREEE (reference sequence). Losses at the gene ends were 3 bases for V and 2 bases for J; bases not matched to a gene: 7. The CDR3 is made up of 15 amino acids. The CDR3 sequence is CASSSGLGGQETQYF. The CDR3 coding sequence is TGTGCCAGCAGCTCTGGACTAGGCGGGCAAGAGACCCAGTACTTC.

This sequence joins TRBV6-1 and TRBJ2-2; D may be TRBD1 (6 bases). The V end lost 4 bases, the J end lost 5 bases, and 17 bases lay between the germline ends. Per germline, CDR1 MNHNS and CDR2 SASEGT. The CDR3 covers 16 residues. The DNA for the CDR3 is TGTGCCAGCAGTGTTTCAGGGGCCGGAACTACCGGGGAGCTGTTTTTT. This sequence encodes CASSVSGAGTTGELFF.

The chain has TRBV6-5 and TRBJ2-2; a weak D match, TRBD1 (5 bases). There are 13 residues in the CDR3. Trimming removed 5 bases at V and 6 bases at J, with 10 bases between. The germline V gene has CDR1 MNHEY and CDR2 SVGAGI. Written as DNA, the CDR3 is TGTGCCAGCAGTACCCAGGGTTCCGGGGAGCTGTTTTTT. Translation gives CASSTQGSGELFF.

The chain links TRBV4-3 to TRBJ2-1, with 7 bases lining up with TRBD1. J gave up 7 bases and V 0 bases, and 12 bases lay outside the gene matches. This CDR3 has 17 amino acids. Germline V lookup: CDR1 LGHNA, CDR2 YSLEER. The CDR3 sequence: CASSQDRVQGVRNEQFF. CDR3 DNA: TGCGCCAGCAGCCAAGATAGGGTGCAGGGGGTCAGGAATGAGCAGTTCTTC.

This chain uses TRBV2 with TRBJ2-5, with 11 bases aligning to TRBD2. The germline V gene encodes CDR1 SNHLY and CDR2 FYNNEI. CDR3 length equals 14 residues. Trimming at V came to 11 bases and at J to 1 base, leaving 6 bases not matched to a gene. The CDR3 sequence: CAGRLAGFQETQYF. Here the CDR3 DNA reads TGTGCCGGAAGACTAGCGGGATTCCAAGAGACCCAGTACTTC.

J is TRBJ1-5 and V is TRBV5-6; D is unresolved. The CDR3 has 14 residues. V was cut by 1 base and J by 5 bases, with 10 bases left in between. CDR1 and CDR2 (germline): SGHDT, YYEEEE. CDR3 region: CASSLSGSDQPQHF. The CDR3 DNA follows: TGTGCCAGCAGCTTGAGTGGGTCCGATCAGCCCCAGCATTTT.

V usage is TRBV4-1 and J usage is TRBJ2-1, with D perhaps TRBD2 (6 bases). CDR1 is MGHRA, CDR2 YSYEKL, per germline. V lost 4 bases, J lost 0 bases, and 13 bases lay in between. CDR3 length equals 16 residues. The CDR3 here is CASSLGLHSSYNEQFF. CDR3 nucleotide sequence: TGCGCCAGCAGCCTGGGACTCCACAGCTCCTACAATGAGCAGTTCTTC.

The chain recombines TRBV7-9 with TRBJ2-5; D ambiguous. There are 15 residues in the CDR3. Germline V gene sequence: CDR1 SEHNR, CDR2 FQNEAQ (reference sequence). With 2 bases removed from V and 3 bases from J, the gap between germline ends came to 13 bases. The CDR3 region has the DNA TGTGCCAGCAGCTTAATGGTGGGCGGCAAAGAGACCCAGTACTTC. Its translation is CASSLMVGGKETQYF.

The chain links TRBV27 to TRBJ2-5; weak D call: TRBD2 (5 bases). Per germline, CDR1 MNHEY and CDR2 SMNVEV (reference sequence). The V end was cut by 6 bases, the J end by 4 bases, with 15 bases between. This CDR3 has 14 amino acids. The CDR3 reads CASRELDLAETQYF. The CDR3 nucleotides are TGTGCCAGCAGGGAACTAGATCTCGCAGAGACCCAGTACTTC.

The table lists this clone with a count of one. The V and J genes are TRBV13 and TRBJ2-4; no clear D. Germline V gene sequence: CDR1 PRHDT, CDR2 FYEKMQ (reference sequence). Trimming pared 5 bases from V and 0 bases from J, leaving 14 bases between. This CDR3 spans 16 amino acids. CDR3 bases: TGTGCCAGCAGCACCGTAGGATCTTTAGCCAAAAACATTCAGTACTTC. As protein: CASSTVGSLAKNIQYF.

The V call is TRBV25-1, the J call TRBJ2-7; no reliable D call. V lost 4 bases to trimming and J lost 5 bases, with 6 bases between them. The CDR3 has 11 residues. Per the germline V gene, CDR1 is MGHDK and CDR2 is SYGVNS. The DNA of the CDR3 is TGTGCCAGCAGTGGGATGGACGAGCAGTACTTC. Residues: CASSGMDEQYF.

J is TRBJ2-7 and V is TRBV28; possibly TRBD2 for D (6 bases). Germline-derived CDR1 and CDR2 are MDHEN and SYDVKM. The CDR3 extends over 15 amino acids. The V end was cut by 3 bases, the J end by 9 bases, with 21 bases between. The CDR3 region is CASSFMDYLFPGQYF. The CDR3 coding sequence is TGTGCCAGCAGTTTTATGGACTATCTGTTCCCTGGGCAGTACTTC. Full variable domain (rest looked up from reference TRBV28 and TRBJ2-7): DVKVTQSSRYLVKRTGEKVFLECVQDMDHENMFWYRQDPGLGLRLIYFSYDVKMKEKGDIPEGYSVSREKKERFSLILESASTNQTSMYLCASSFMDYLFPGQYFGPGTRLTVT.

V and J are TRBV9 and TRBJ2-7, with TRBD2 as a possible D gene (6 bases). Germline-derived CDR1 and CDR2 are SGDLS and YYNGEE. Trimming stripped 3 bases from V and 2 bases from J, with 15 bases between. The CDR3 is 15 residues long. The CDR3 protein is CASSAESPGAYEQYF. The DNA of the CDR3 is TGTGCCAGCAGCGCCGAGAGTCCGGGGGCCTACGAGCAGTACTTC.

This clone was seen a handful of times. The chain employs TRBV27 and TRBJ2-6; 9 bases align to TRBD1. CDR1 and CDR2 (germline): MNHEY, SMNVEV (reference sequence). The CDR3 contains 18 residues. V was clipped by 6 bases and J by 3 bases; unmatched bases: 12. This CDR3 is CASSLGTGLPVGANVLTF. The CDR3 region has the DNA TGTGCCAGCAGCTTAGGGACAGGGCTGCCGGTTGGGGCCAACGTCCTGACTTTC.

CDR3 DNA: TGTGCCAGCAGCCCGAGGGGGGGCAACTACGAGCAGTACTTC. This codes for CASSPRGGNYEQYF. This chain joins TRBV7-9 and TRBJ2-7; possible D gene TRBD2, 7 bases. Germline assignment: CDR1 SEHNR and CDR2 FQNEAQ (reference sequence). The ends were cut back, 5 bases at V and 3 bases at J, with 14 bases in the middle. The CDR3 spans 14 residues.

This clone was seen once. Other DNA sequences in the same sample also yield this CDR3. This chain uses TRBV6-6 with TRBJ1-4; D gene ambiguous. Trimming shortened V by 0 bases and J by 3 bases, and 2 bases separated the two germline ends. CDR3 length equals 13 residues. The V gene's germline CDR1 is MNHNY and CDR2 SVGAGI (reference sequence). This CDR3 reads CASSYSANEKLFF. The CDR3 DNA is TGTGCCAGCAGTTACTCAGCTAATGAAAAACTGTTTTTT.

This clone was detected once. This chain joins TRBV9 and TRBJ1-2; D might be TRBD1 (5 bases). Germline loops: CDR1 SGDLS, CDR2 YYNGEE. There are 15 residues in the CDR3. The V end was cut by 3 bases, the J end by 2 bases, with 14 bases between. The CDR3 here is CASSGVDIGNYGYTF. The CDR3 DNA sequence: TGTGCCAGCAGCGGAGTGGACATTGGGAACTATGGCTACACCTTC.

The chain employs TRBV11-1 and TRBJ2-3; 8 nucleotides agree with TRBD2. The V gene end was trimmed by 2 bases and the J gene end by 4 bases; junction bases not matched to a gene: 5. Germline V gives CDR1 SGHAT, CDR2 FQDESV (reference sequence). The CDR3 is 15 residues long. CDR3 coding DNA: TGTGCCAGCAGCTTACAAGACGGGGGGGCAGATACGCAGTATTTT. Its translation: CASSLQDGGADTQYF.

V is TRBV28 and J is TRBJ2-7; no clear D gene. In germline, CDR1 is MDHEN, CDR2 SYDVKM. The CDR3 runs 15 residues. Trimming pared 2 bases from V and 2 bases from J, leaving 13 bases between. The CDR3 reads CASSLSREITYEQYF. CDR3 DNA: TGTGCCAGCAGTTTAAGCAGAGAAATCACCTACGAGCAGTACTTC.

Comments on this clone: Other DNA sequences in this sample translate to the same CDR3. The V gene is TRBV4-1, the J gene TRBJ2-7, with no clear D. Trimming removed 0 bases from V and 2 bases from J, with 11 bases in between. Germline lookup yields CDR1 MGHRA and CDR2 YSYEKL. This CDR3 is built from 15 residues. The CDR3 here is CASSQDAQGAYEQYF. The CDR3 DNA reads TGCGCCAGCAGCCAAGATGCCCAAGGCGCCTACGAGCAGTACTTC.

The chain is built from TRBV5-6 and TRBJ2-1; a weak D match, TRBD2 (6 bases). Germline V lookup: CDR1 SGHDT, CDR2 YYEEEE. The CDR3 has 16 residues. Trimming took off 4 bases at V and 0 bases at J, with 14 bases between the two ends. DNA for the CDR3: TGTGCCAGCAGCATAGTAGCGGAAGGCTCCTACAATGAGCAGTTCTTC. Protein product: CASSIVAEGSYNEQFF.

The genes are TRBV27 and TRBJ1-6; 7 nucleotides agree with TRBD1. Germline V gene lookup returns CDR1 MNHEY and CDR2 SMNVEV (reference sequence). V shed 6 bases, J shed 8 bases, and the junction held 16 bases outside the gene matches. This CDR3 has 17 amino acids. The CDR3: CASRPLVQGKGDSPLHF. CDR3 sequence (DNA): TGTGCCAGCAGGCCCCTCGTACAGGGGAAGGGGGATTCACCCCTCCACTTT.

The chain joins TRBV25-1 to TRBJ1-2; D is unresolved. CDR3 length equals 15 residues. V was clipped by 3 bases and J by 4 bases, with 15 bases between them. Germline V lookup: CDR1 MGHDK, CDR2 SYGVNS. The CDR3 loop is CASSDPGPASYGYTF. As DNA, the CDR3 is TGTGCCAGCAGTGATCCGGGCCCTGCCTCCTATGGCTACACCTTC.

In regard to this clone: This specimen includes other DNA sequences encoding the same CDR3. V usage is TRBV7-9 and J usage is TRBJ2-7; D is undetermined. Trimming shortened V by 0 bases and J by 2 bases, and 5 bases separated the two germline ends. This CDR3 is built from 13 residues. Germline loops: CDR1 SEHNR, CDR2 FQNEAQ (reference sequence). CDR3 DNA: TGTGCCAGCAGCTTAGCAGCTACCTACGAGCAGTACTTC. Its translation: CASSLAATYEQYF.

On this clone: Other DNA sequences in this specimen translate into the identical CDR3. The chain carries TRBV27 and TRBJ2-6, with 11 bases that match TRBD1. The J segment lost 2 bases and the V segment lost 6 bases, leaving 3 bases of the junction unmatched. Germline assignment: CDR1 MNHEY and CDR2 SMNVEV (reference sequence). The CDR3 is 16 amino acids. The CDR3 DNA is TGTGCCAGCAGCTGGACAGGGGGCGCTGGGGCCAACGTCCTGACTTTC. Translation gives CASSWTGGAGANVLTF.